Here is one T cell receptor (beta chain) with its context. Antigen specificity is unknown. Germline V gene data show CDR1 as SGHRS and CDR2 as YFSETQ. The CDR3 runs to 15 residues. The V gene end was trimmed by 4 bases and the J gene end by 9 bases; junction bases not matched to a gene: 10. This sample is drawn from a study of identical twins. Points from the study as a whole: Surplus twin overlap in beta out-of-frame sequences was less pronounced. Those out-of-frame alpha sequences shared by twins showed an excess of low generation probability.

The donor group consisted entirely of healthy Caucasians. TCRdb re-called the 5' RACE reads through MiXCR, storing one row per CDR3 protein. The table shows about 240,000 distinct CDR3 sequences, with more than 9% occurring only once. The origin of this receptor is a man aged 50-59 years in good health. The sample taken for sequencing was memory T cells sorted from blood. This rearrangement joins TRBV5-1 to TRBJ1-6, with TRBD1 matching over 7 bases. The CDR3 region is CASSRDSPMGSPLHF. For the CDR3, the DNA is TGCGCCAGCAGCCGGGACAGCCCCATGGGTTCACCCCTCCACTTT. The variable domain in full, with the rest retrieved from reference TRBV5-1 and TRBJ1-6, is KAGVTQTPRYLIKTRGQQVTLSCSPISGHRSVSWYQQTPGQGLQFLFEYFSETQRNKGNFPGRFSGRQFSNSRSEMNVSTLELGDSALYLCASSRDSPMGSPLHFGNGTRLTVT.